This entry lists 15 T cell receptor beta chains sequenced from one sample in a study of cytomegalovirus exposure and HLA in healthy donors. A multiplex PCR was run with 60 Vbeta primers and 13 Jbeta primers. Profiled with immunoSEQ multiplex PCR; TCRdb holds only in-frame clones, not every one. Among some 120,000 clones listed, about 10% were seen once. Sample: PBMCs. Receptors originate from a woman aged 18-29 years in good health and CMV-seropositive.

V gene TRBV29-1 combines with J gene TRBJ1-1, with TRBD1 as a possible D gene (6 bases). CDR1 is SQVTM, CDR2 ANQGSEA, per germline. The CDR3 spans 17 residues. V lost 4 bases, J lost 3 bases, and 24 bases lay in between. CDR3 region: CSVANQTLVKGDTEAFF. CDR3 nucleotides: TGCAGCGTTGCCAACCAGACGTTGGTCAAGGGGGACACTGAAGCTTTCTTT.

This clone has more than one count but fewer than ten. The chain joins TRBV28 to TRBJ1-5; TRBD1 might be the D (6 bases). V lost 6 bases and J lost 2, with 14 bases in between. The CDR3 runs to 15 residues. Germline V gene sequence: CDR1 MDHEN, CDR2 SYDVKM. The CDR3 region has the DNA TGTGCCAGCAGCGGGGGGGCGGCTGGCAATCAGCCCCAGCATTTT. This translates into CASSGGAAGNQPQHF.

The chain is built from TRBV7-9 and TRBJ1-4, with 7 bases aligning to TRBD1. The V gene's germline CDR1 is SEHNR and CDR2 FQNEAQ (reference sequence). This CDR3 contains 15 residues. The J segment lost 0 bases and the V segment lost 6 bases, leaving 4 bases of the junction unmatched. The CDR3 DNA reads TGTGCCAGCAGAAGACAGGGTGCAACTAATGAAAAACTGTTTTTT. Its translation: CASRRQGATNEKLFF.

This clone showed up just a few times. The chain employs TRBV7-9 and TRBJ1-2; D remains unclear. Trimming removed 5 bases at V and 6 bases at J, with 19 bases between. The CDR3 contains 15 residues. CDR1 is SEHNR, CDR2 FQNEAQ, per germline (reference sequence). This chain's CDR3 is CASSPTGEGVHGYTF. Written as DNA, the CDR3 is TGTGCCAGCAGCCCCACGGGAGAGGGAGTCCATGGCTACACCTTC.

Only a few counts were recorded for this clone. This chain joins TRBV14 and TRBJ1-4; D is ambiguous. CDR1 and CDR2 (germline): SGHDN, FVKESK. The CDR3 has 13 residues. V lost 1 base and J lost 8, with 8 bases in between. In DNA, the CDR3 is TGTGCCAGCAGCCAAGGTTACGCGGAAAAACTGTTTTTT. Residues: CASSQGYAEKLFF.

The chain uses TRBV2 and TRBJ2-5; D remains unclear. TRBJ2-7 explains the end of the DNA better; the J call may be wrong. Germline-derived CDR1 and CDR2 are SNHLY and FYNNEI. This CDR3 has 10 amino acids. CDR3 DNA sequence: TGTGCCAGCAGTCGCTACGAGCAGTACTTC. Its translation: CASSRYEQYF.

This rearrangement joins TRBV28 to TRBJ1-2; D perhaps matches TRBD1 (5 bases). Trimming shortened V by 6 bases and J by 8 bases, and 19 bases separated the two germline ends. Germline V gene sequence: CDR1 MDHEN, CDR2 SYDVKM. The CDR3 extends over 14 amino acids. The CDR3 coding sequence is TGTGCCAGCAGCTATTTCCTGGGGGGGTTCGGCTACACCTTC. Amino acid sequence: CASSYFLGGFGYTF.

This chain connects TRBV15 to TRBJ1-4; D unresolved. V gave up 2 bases and J gave up 7 bases, with 8 bases separating them. The CDR3 loop spans 13 amino acids. Germline V gene sequence: CDR1 LNHNV, CDR2 YYDKDF (reference sequence). CDR3 in DNA: TGTGCCACCAGCAGAAATTCAGGTGAAAAACTGTTTTTT. Its protein is CATSRNSGEKLFF.

A few counts support this clone. The V gene is TRBV6-5, the J gene TRBJ2-7; 8 bases line up with TRBD2. The trim removed 8 bases at V and 2 bases at J, leaving 5 bases unmatched. There are 13 residues in the CDR3. In germline, CDR1 is MNHEY, CDR2 SVGAGI. CDR3 protein: CASGIAGPYEQYF. DNA for the CDR3: TGTGCCAGCGGAATAGCGGGACCCTACGAGCAGTACTTC.

The J gene is TRBJ2-5, the V gene TRBV6-1; TRBD1 matches 9 bases. In germline, CDR1 is MNHNS, CDR2 SASEGT. The CDR3 has 15 amino acids. The V and J ends lost 5 bases and 5 bases, in that order; junction bases with no gene match: 9. The CDR3 spells CASSMQGQGPETQYF. The CDR3 coding sequence is TGTGCCAGCAGTATGCAGGGACAGGGTCCCGAGACCCAGTACTTC.

This clone was detected a few times. An end of the junction does not agree with germline; a read error may underlie this. The chain has TRBV2 and TRBJ1-4; weak D call: TRBD1 (6 bases). Germline CDR1 and CDR2: SNHLY and FYNNEI. The CDR3 totals 15 residues. The CDR3 coding sequence is TGTGCCAGCAGGGAAGACAGGCCAACTAATGAAAAACTGTTTTTT. Protein: CASREDRPTNEKLFF. Combining the CDR3 with reference TRBV2 and TRBJ1-4 gives the whole variable domain EPEVTQTPSHQVTQMGQEVILRCVPISNHLYFYWYRQILGQKVEFLVSFYNNEISEKSEIFDDQFSVERPDGSNFTLKIRSTKLEDSAMYFCASREDRPTNEKLFFGSGTQLSVL.

There are a few counts of this clone. This chain connects TRBV5-4 to TRBJ1-4; D is uncertain. The CDR3 extends over 15 amino acids. Germline values: CDR1 SGHNT, CDR2 YYREEE (reference sequence). The V and J ends lost 2 bases and 0 bases respectively, with 8 bases between them. The CDR3 reads CASSLSAATNEKLFF. CDR3 in DNA: TGTGCCAGCAGCTTATCCGCAGCAACTAATGAAAAACTGTTTTTT.

V usage is TRBV28 and J usage is TRBJ2-7, with 13 bases lining up with TRBD2. This CDR3 has 17 residues. The germline CDR1 and CDR2 sequences are MDHEN and SYDVKM. The J segment lost 5 bases and the V segment lost 2 bases, leaving 9 bases of the junction unmatched. In DNA form, the CDR3 reads TGTGCCAGCAGTTTAATTCGGGGACTAGCGGGAACTGACGAGCAGTACTTC. Its protein is CASSLIRGLAGTDEQYF.

The rearrangement uses TRBV27 and TRBJ1-1, with 10 nucleotides matching TRBD1. V dropped 6 bases and J dropped 7; count of bases not matched to a gene: 2. The germline V gene has CDR1 MNHEY and CDR2 SMNVEV (reference sequence). This CDR3 is built from 12 residues. The CDR3 sequence: CASRTGGLEAFF. The CDR3 bases are TGTGCCAGCAGGACAGGGGGCCTTGAAGCTTTCTTT.

This chain connects TRBV30 to TRBJ1-2; 8 bases align to TRBD1. CDR1 is GTSNPN, CDR2 SVGIG, per germline (reference sequence). Trimming removed 4 bases from V and 1 base from J; junction bases left unmatched: 8. This CDR3 is built from 15 residues. The DNA of the CDR3 is TGTGCCTGGACCGGAGGGACAGGACTTAACTATGGCTACACCTTC. The encoded protein is CAWTGGTGLNYGYTF.